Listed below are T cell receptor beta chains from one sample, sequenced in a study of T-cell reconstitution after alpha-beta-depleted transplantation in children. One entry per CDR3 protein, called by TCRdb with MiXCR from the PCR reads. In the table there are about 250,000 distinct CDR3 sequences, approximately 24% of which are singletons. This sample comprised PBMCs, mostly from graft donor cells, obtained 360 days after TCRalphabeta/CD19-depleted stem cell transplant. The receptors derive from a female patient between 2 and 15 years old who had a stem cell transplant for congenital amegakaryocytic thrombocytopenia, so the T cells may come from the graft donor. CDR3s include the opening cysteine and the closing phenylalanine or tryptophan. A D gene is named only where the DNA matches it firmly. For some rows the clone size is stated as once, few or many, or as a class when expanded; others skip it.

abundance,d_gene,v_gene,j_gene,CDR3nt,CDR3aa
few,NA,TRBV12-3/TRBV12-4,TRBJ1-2,TGTGCCAGCAGTGTAAAGAGTAACTATGGCTACACCTTC,CASSVKSNYGYTF
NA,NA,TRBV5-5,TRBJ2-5,TGTGCCAGCAGCCGGGCCTCCGAAGGGGAGACCCAGTACTTC,CASSRASEGETQYF
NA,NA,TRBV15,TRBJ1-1,TGTGCCACCAGCAACGATCCGAACACTGAAGCTTTCTTT,CATSNDPNTEAFF
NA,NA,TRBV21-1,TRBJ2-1,TGTGCCAGCAGCCAAAAGCGCTATTTTGGGAAGGTCGTTAACAATGAGCAGTTCTTC,CASSQKRYFGKVVNNEQFF
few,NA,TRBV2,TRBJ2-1,TGTGCCAGCGGCAGTGGGTATGATGAGCAGTTCTTC,CASGSGYDEQFF
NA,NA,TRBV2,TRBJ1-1,TGTGCCAACAAGGCGGGACTGCGGGACACTGAAGCTTTCTTT,CANKAGLRDTEAFF
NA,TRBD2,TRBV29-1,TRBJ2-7,TGCAGCGTTCGCGCGACTAGCGGGAGGGCCGTGCAGTACTTC,CSVRATSGRAVQYF
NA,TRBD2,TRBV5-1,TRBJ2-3,TGCGCCAGCAGCGCCGGACTAGCGGGGGGTGATACGCAGTATTTT,CASSAGLAGGDTQYF
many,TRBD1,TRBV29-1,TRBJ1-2,TGCAGCGTTCGACAGGGTATTTCCGGCTACACCTTC,CSVRQGISGYTF
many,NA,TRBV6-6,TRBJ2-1,TGTGCCAGCAGCCATTCTAGTGAGCAGTTCTTC,CASSHSSEQFF
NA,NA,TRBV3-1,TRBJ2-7,TGTGCCAGCAGCCAAAGGCGAGGCGAGCAGTACTTC,CASSQRRGEQYF
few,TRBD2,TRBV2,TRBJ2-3,TGTGCCAGCACCGCCTCACTAGCGGGGGTTTCCACAGATACGCAGTATTTT,CASTASLAGVSTDTQYF
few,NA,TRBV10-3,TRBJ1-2,TGTGCCATCGGAGCGGGGGAAATCTATGGCTACACCTTC,CAIGAGEIYGYTF
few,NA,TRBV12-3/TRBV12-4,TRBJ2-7,TGTGCCAGCAGGGCCCAGACTAGCTCCTACGAGCAGTACTTC,CASRAQTSSYEQYF
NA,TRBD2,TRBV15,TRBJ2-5,TGTGCCACCAGCAGACGACTAGCTGGGAGAGAGACCCAGTACTTC,CATSRRLAGRETQYF